This T cell receptor beta chain was captured by sequencing in a study of memory B cells and T cells in multiple sclerosis. The study, taken as a whole, reports: Normalization was needed because clone-set size differences affected shared clonotype counts.

Germline-derived CDR1 and CDR2 are LGHNA and YNFKEQ. This CDR3 region has 15 residues. V gave up 0 bases and J gave up 5 bases, with 13 bases separating them. On this clone itself: The antigen remains undetermined.

Data came from immunoSEQ multiplex PCR; TCRdb stores just in-frame clones and leaves some out. This sample carries 30,000 or so clones, more than 70% of them seen once, and the ten largest clones take approximately 2.4%. Stimulus-free culture yielded autoproliferating CFSE-dim and non-proliferating CFSE-high T cells, each sequenced separately. Roughly 5x10^7 CFSE-labeled PBMCs were cultured six to seven days unstimulated, then replicate wells were pooled. PBMCs were labeled with approximately 0.53 uM CFSE and cultured without exogenous stimuli. This sequence was found in a human donor with multiple sclerosis. What was sequenced was PBMCs from blood kept in culture. The chain links TRBV4-2 to TRBJ2-5; TRBD2 is a possible D gene (5 bases). The CDR3 nucleotides read TGTGCCAGCAGCCAAGAACTAGTACCACTGGAGACCCAGTACTTC. Translation gives CASSQELVPLETQYF.